This is a list of T cell receptor beta chains from one sample in a study of T cell responses to AZD1222 COVID-19 vaccine. Some clones are missing from TCRdb's copy, which holds only in-frame ones; the method was immunoSEQ multiplex PCR. Of about 160,000 clones listed, 88% are singletons. This sample comprised peripheral blood, obtained 28 days after the second AZD1222 dose. These receptors were collected from an adult who received the AZD1222 COVID-19 vaccine. Each CDR3 is given with its conserved first and last residue. D genes are given only for firm matches. The size entry is marked missing in some rows and otherwise reads once, few, many or a size class.

>.|TRBV21-1|TRBJ2-3|few|13
CASSKRTDDTQYF
TGTGCCAGCAGCAAACGGACAGATGATACGCAGTATTTT
>TRBD1|TRBV2|TRBJ1-2|.|14
CASSGQGPNYGYTF
TGTGCCAGCAGTGGACAGGGGCCTAACTATGGCTACACCTTC
>.|TRBV6-5|TRBJ2-1|.|14
CASNREGFYNEQFF
TGTGCCAGCAACCGGGAAGGGTTCTACAATGAGCAGTTCTTC
>TRBD1|TRBV5-6|TRBJ1-1|once|16
CASSFWDRGLGTEAFF
TGTGCCAGCAGCTTCTGGGACAGGGGGCTGGGGACTGAAGCTTTCTTT
>.|TRBV9|TRBJ2-1|.|10
CAYKGEGQFF
TGTGCCTATAAGGGGGAGGGGCAGTTCTTC
>.|TRBV7-2|TRBJ1-2|.|12
CASSLQPQPLGF
TGTGCCAGCAGCTTACAACCCCAGCCCCTTGGTTTC
>.|TRBV15|TRBJ1-3|.|15
CATGYRVLSGNTIYF
TGTGCCACCGGCTACAGGGTCCTTTCTGGAAACACCATATATTTT
>.|TRBV15|TRBJ2-1|.|12
CATSRDRGQQFF
TGTGCCACCAGCAGAGACCGGGGGCAGCAGTTCTTC
>TRBD1|TRBV27|TRBJ2-1|.|13
CASRDRAYNEQFF
TGTGCCAGCAGGGACAGGGCGTACAATGAGCAGTTCTTC
>TRBD2|TRBV9|TRBJ2-3|.|16
CASSPTSSRGTDTQYF
TGTGCCAGCAGCCCGACTAGCTCTAGGGGCACAGATACGCAGTATTTT
>.|TRBV29-1|TRBJ1-2|.|12
CSVGGTENGYTF
TGCAGCGTTGGAGGGACCGAAAATGGCTACACCTTC
>.|TRBV11-2|TRBJ1-3|.|14
CASSLLGFGNTIYF
TGTGCCAGCAGCCTTCTGGGTTTTGGAAACACCATATATTTT
>TRBD1|TRBV24-1|TRBJ2-5|.|18
CATSSVAPGAGGRETQYF
TGTGCCACCAGTTCAGTGGCCCCTGGGGCAGGGGGCAGAGAGACCCAGTACTTC
>.|TRBV7-2|TRBJ2-3|once|14
CASSLLWDTDTQYF
TGTGCCAGCAGCTTACTTTGGGACACAGATACGCAGTATTTT
>.|TRBV3-1/TRBV3-2|TRBJ1-2|.|14
CASSQRGADYGYTF
TGTGCCAGCAGCCAAAGGGGAGCGGACTATGGCTACACCTTC
>.|TRBV7-9|TRBJ1-1|.|15
CASSSQGRGDTEAFF
TGTGCCAGCAGCTCCCAGGGACGCGGGGACACTGAAGCTTTCTTT
>TRBD1|TRBV10-1|TRBJ1-2|.|12
CASSRDRDGYTF
TGCGCCAGCAGCCGCGACAGGGATGGCTACACCTTC
>.|TRBV24-1|TRBJ2-3|.|14
CATSDSGTLDTQYF
TGTGCCACCAGTGATTCAGGAACCTTAGATACGCAGTATTTT
>TRBD1|TRBV4-3|TRBJ1-1|.|15
CASSPLGQTNTEAFF
TGCGCCAGCAGCCCCCTGGGACAGACGAACACTGAAGCTTTCTTT
>.|TRBV7-9|TRBJ2-1|few|15
CASSSPGSSYNEQFF
TGTGCCAGCAGCTCCCCAGGGAGCTCCTACAATGAGCAGTTCTTC